This entry lists 5 T cell receptor beta chains sequenced from one sample in a study of cytomegalovirus exposure and HLA in healthy donors (dated by TCRdb to the late 2010s). The receptor library was made with the immunoSEQ multiplex PCR assay. The table comes from immuneACCESS by way of TCRdb, which keeps in-frame sequences with V and J called. Part of the clones is missing from these tables; in studies checked, under half for an unresolved V gene and the rest for unknown reasons. The sample records about 130,000 clones, around 89% of which are singletons. The ten largest clones add up to roughly 6.5% of the sample. Sequenced material: PBMCs. The receptors here all came from a woman under 40 in good health and CMV-seropositive.

CDR3 sequence reads: CAVQEGKPPYGYTF. The CDR3 coding sequence is TGTGCCGTCCAGGAGGGAAAACCGCCCTATGGCTACACCTTC. The genes are TRBV28 and TRBJ1-2; no firm D call. The CDR3 is 14 residues long. Between the trimmed V and J ends, which lost 11 bases and 4 bases, there was a span of 20 bases. The V gene's germline CDR1 is MDHEN and CDR2 SYDVKM.

The rearrangement links TRBV5-4 to TRBJ2-4; D remains ambiguous. This CDR3 comprises 13 residues. V lost 0 bases to trimming and J lost 8 bases, with 9 bases between them. CDR1 and CDR2 from the germline V gene are SGHNT and YYREEE (reference sequence). The CDR3 DNA reads TGTGCCAGCAGCTTGGCCTCACGGGACATTCAGTACTTC. It encodes CASSLASRDIQYF.

In this sample, this clone turned up once. V and J are TRBV19 and TRBJ2-5, with D tentatively TRBD1 (5 bases). This CDR3 is 15 amino acids long. Looked up from germline, CDR1 is LNHDA and CDR2 is SQIVND (reference sequence). With 7 bases removed from V and 5 bases from J, the gap between germline ends came to 20 bases. CDR3 nucleotides: TGTGCCAGTAATCACCGCGGCACCCCAGGGGAGACCCAGTACTTC. It is translated as CASNHRGTPGETQYF. The variable domain in full, with the rest retrieved from reference TRBV19 and TRBJ2-5, is DGGITQSPKYLFRKEGQNVTLSCEQNLNHDAMYWYRQDPGQGLRLIYYSQIVNDFQKGDIAEGYSVSREKKESFPLTVTSAQKNPTAFYLCASNHRGTPGETQYFGPGTRLLVL.

The chain carries TRBV2 and TRBJ1-2; 7 nucleotides match TRBD1. The CDR3 is 15 residues long. The V segment lost 3 bases and the J segment 8 bases; nucleotides outside the gene matches: 12. Germline CDR1 and CDR2: SNHLY and FYNNEI. In DNA form, the CDR3 reads TGTGCCAGCAGTGAGCCGGGACAGAGCCTCGGGGGCTACACCTTC. It is translated as CASSEPGQSLGGYTF.

The rearrangement links TRBV27 to TRBJ1-2; TRBD1 aligns across 8 bases. This CDR3 region has 14 residues. Per germline, CDR1 MNHEY and CDR2 SMNVEV (reference sequence). Unmatched junction bases numbered 6, after V lost 5 bases and J lost 4 bases. This CDR3 reads CASSRTGYGYGYTF. CDR3 in DNA: TGTGCCAGCAGTCGGACAGGGTACGGCTATGGCTACACCTTC.